Described below is a single T cell receptor (beta chain) sequence and its context. The junction departs from germline at one end; a sequencing error may be responsible. These data originate in a study of identical twins. TCRdb called the 5' RACE reads again in MiXCR, with one record for every CDR3 protein. The sample has 450,000 or so distinct CDR3 sequences, 11% to 15% seen once. Looked up from germline, CDR1 is SGHAT and CDR2 is FQNNGV. CDR3 size: 14 residues. This sample also appeared in a second study, on yellow fever vaccine responses in identical twins.

Sequences were obtained from CD4+ T cells sorted from blood. This chain connects TRBV11-2 to TRBJ2-7; 8 bases are shared with TRBD1. This TCR was sampled from a woman aged 18-35 years in good health. The CDR3 protein is CASSQGQEQSSPRF. The DNA for the CDR3 is TGTGCCAGCAGCCAGGGACAGGAGCAAAGTTCCCCTCGCTTC.